The 22 T cell receptor beta chains reported below all come from one sample, sequenced in a study of shared clonotypes between healthy human individuals. Profiling relied on immunoSEQ multiplex PCR, and the TCRdb table lists in-frame clones only, not all of them. The sample carries 600,000 or so clones, roughly 98% recorded once. Naive CD8 cells lacked CD45RO and underwent positive selection for CCR7, leaving out terminally differentiated effector memory CD45RA+ cells. Sequencing was performed on naive CD8+ T cells sorted from blood. These receptors were collected from a man aged 30-40 years in good health.

The chain recombines TRBV28 with TRBJ2-5, with D perhaps assigned TRBD1 or TRBD2 (5 bases each). Germline assignment: CDR1 MDHEN and CDR2 SYDVKM. Trimming took 6 bases from V and 5 from J, leaving 16 bases between them. The CDR3 runs to 14 residues. The CDR3 DNA is TGTGCCAGCAGACCGGTGGGGGAAGGGGAGACCCAGTACTTC. This gives the protein CASRPVGEGETQYF. Combining the CDR3 with reference TRBV28 and TRBJ2-5 gives the whole variable domain DVKVTQSSRYLVKRTGEKVFLECVQDMDHENMFWYRQDPGLGLRLIYFSYDVKMKEKGDIPEGYSVSREKKERFSLILESASTNQTSMYLCASRPVGEGETQYFGPGTRLLVL.

The genes are TRBV5-1 and TRBJ1-1, with a weak D call TRBD1 (6 bases). V lost 0 bases and J 6 bases, leaving 27 bases between the germline ends. In germline, CDR1 is SGHRS, CDR2 YFSETQ. This CDR3 comprises 19 residues. CDR3 nucleotides: TGCGCCAGCAGCTTGGACTGGGACAACGAAGCCGGGGAAGTCGCTGAAGCTTTCTTT. It specifies CASSLDWDNEAGEVAEAFF.

V gene TRBV29-1 combines with J gene TRBJ2-7, with 9 nucleotides matching TRBD2. The CDR3 runs to 13 residues. Looked up from germline, CDR1 is SQVTM and CDR2 is ANQGSEA. The ends lost 7 bases at V and 0 bases at J; junction bases unmatched: 4. The CDR3 region has the DNA TGCAGCGGGACTAGCGCCAGCTCCTACGAGCAGTACTTC. Protein sequence: CSGTSASSYEQYF.

Comments on this clone: Other DNA sequences of this sample code for an identical CDR3. The V call is TRBV27, the J call TRBJ1-5, with D unclear. Deletions cut 0 bases from V and 3 bases from J, with 3 bases between. CDR3 length: 13 amino acids. Germline V gene sequence: CDR1 MNHEY, CDR2 SMNVEV (reference sequence). CDR3 nucleotides: TGTGCCAGCAGTTTATCATCCAATCAGCCCCAGCATTTT. Protein product: CASSLSSNQPQHF.

This chain connects TRBV11-1 to TRBJ2-5; D ambiguous. Per the germline V gene, CDR1 is SGHAT and CDR2 is FQDESV (reference sequence). V lost 5 bases and J lost 3, with 7 bases in between. The CDR3 has 12 amino acids. Here the CDR3 DNA reads TGTGCCAGCAGCCCATTCGAAGAGACCCAGTACTTC. Protein: CASSPFEETQYF.

The V gene is TRBV7-9, the J gene TRBJ2-1; 13 bases match TRBD2. Germline V gene sequence: CDR1 SEHNR, CDR2 FQNEAQ (reference sequence). The J segment lost 7 bases and the V segment lost 4 bases, leaving 4 bases of the junction unmatched. The CDR3 spans 15 residues. The CDR3 loop is CASSSGLAGANEQFF. The CDR3 region has the DNA TGTGCCAGCAGCTCCGGACTAGCGGGAGCAAATGAGCAGTTCTTC.

The V gene is TRBV10-3, the J gene TRBJ2-7, with D hard to call. CDR1 is ENHRY and CDR2 is SYGVKD in the germline V gene. There are 18 residues in the CDR3. V gave up 6 bases and J gave up 6 bases, with 30 bases separating them. This CDR3 is CAISPSLGNGDQPPEQYF. The CDR3 coding sequence is TGTGCCATCAGCCCCTCCCTCGGTAACGGAGACCAGCCTCCCGAGCAGTACTTC.

On this clone itself: Germline and junction disagree at one end, which may indicate a read error. This chain uses TRBV7-2 with TRBJ2-5, with D perhaps matching TRBD1 (6 bases). Germline V gene sequence: CDR1 SGHTA, CDR2 FQGNSA. This CDR3 has 12 amino acids. CDR3 region: CASAPNRDISDF. In DNA, the CDR3 is TGTGCCAGCGCCCCCAACAGGGATATATCGGACTTC.

This chain joins TRBV11-2 and TRBJ2-3; 7 nucleotides agree with TRBD1. Losses at the gene ends were 3 bases for V and 2 bases for J; bases not matched to a gene: 17. The CDR3 is 19 amino acids. Germline CDR1 reads SGHAT; CDR2 reads FQNNGV. CDR3 protein: CASSFGRTGALNFTDTQYF. The CDR3, as DNA: TGTGCCAGCAGCTTCGGGCGGACAGGAGCCTTAAATTTCACAGATACGCAGTATTTT. The full variable domain, completed using reference TRBV11-2 and TRBJ2-3, is EAGVAQSPRYKIIEKRQSVAFWCNPISGHATLYWYQQILGQGPKLLIQFQNNGVVDDSQLPKDRFSAERLKGVDSTLKIQPAKLEDSAVYLCASSFGRTGALNFTDTQYFGPGTRLTVL.

This clone showed up just once. V is TRBV7-9 and J is TRBJ1-2; no clear D. Germline V lookup: CDR1 SEHNR, CDR2 FQNEAQ (reference sequence). Trimming left V 4 bases short and J 5 bases short, with 11 bases between. CDR3 length: 13 amino acids. CDR3 region: CASSSNAVYGYTF. In nucleotides, the CDR3 is TGTGCCAGCAGCTCAAATGCGGTGTATGGCTACACCTTC. Full variable domain (rest looked up from reference TRBV7-9 and TRBJ1-2): DTGVSQNPRHKITKRGQNVTFRCDPISEHNRLYWYRQTLGQGPEFLTYFQNEAQLEKSRLLSDRFSAERPKGSFSTLEIQRTEQGDSAMYLCASSSNAVYGYTFGSGTRLTVV.

The CDR3 DNA reads as TGCAGCGTCATGGGACTAGCGGGGAGCTACGAGCAGTACTTC. Protein sequence: CSVMGLAGSYEQYF. V is TRBV29-1 and J is TRBJ2-7, with 13 bases fitting TRBD2. After removal of 6 bases from V and 3 bases from J, the junction contained 5 bases not matched to a gene. This CDR3 contains 14 residues. CDR1 is SQVTM and CDR2 is ANQGSEA in the germline V gene.

The chain is built from TRBV11-2 and TRBJ2-5, with D tentatively TRBD1 (6 bases). Trimming removed 5 bases at V and 5 bases at J, with 30 bases between. The V gene's germline CDR1 is SGHAT and CDR2 FQNNGV. The CDR3 extends over 19 amino acids. This CDR3 reads CASSTSPQGRLGLAETQYF. In nucleotides, the CDR3 is TGTGCCAGCAGCACCTCGCCTCAGGGGCGGCTTGGGCTCGCGGAGACCCAGTACTTC.

The V and J genes are TRBV7-8 and TRBJ2-2; TRBD2 aligns across 8 bases. CDR1 SGHVS and CDR2 FQNEAQ come from the germline V gene. CDR3 length equals 17 residues. J lost 5 bases, V lost 5 bases, and 13 bases had no gene match. CDR3 DNA: TGTGCCAGCAGCCCTCCGGCAGCGGGAGTTCGGACCGGGGAGCTGTTTTTT. This translates into CASSPPAAGVRTGELFF.

The CDR3 DNA reads as TGCGCCAGCAGCTTGCTCCAACCCAGCACTGAAGCTTTCTTT. Translation: CASSLLQPSTEAFF. The chain recombines TRBV5-1 with TRBJ1-1; no firm D call. The CDR3 consists of 14 residues. Germline CDR1 SGHRS, CDR2 YFSETQ. The germline V and J ends were trimmed by 1 base and 4 bases, with 11 bases remaining between them.

CDR3 sequence: CASSLAGLAGVADTQYF. In nucleotides, the CDR3 is TGTGCCAGCAGCTTGGCCGGGCTAGCGGGAGTTGCAGATACGCAGTATTTT. This chain joins TRBV5-5 and TRBJ2-3; 10 bases match TRBD2. V lost 0 bases to trimming and J lost 4 bases; unmatched junction nucleotides: 8. Germline-derived CDR1 and CDR2 are SGHKS and YYEKEE (reference sequence). CDR3 size: 17 residues.

The V gene is TRBV5-8, the J gene TRBJ2-7, with 10 bases lining up with TRBD2. V shed 10 bases and J 3 bases; nucleotides not matched to a gene: 7. The CDR3 has 13 residues. CDR1 and CDR2 (germline): SGHTS, YDEGEE. The CDR3 sequence: CACGLAGDYEQYF. Here the CDR3 DNA reads TGTGCCTGTGGTCTAGCGGGAGACTACGAGCAGTACTTC.

The chain is built from TRBV5-4 and TRBJ2-1; 9 bases fit TRBD1. The V and J ends lost 2 bases and 3 bases, in that order; junction bases with no gene match: 6. Per the germline V gene, CDR1 is SGHNT and CDR2 is YYREEE (reference sequence). CDR3 length: 16 amino acids. The CDR3 nucleotides read TGTGCCAGCAGCTTTCCTGACAGGGGGGACTACAATGAGCAGTTCTTC. Its translation is CASSFPDRGDYNEQFF.

V is TRBV29-1 and J is TRBJ2-5, with 9 bases matching TRBD2. There are 17 residues in the CDR3. The ends lost 0 bases at V and 7 bases at J; junction bases unmatched: 15. Germline V gene data show CDR1 as SQVTM and CDR2 as ANQGSEA. In DNA form, the CDR3 reads TGCAGCGTTGAAGATCTTAGCGGGGGCTCCCTGGGAGGGACCCAGTACTTC. It is translated as CSVEDLSGGSLGGTQYF.

This clone came up once. The chain couples TRBV11-2 to TRBJ2-7; 12 bases map to TRBD2. The germline V gene has CDR1 SGHAT and CDR2 FQNNGV. The CDR3 has 19 amino acids. V shed 5 bases, J shed 4 bases, and the junction held 18 bases outside the gene matches. Here the CDR3 reads CASSPRLAGERGLSYEQYF. The CDR3 DNA follows: TGTGCCAGCAGCCCGAGACTAGCGGGAGAGAGGGGGCTAAGTTACGAGCAGTACTTC.

The CDR3 protein is CASSKPLYLYRGKNEQFF. The CDR3 DNA is TGTGCCAGCAGCAAACCACTTTATCTCTACAGGGGGAAAAATGAGCAGTTCTTC. This rearrangement joins TRBV21-1 to TRBJ2-1; the tabulated D call, TRBD1, remains unverified against the DNA. TRBV21-1 is flagged as a pseudogene. This CDR3 contains 18 residues.

This chain connects TRBV27 to TRBJ2-1; D is undetermined. Germline lookup yields CDR1 MNHEY and CDR2 SMNVEV (reference sequence). The CDR3 consists of 14 residues. V lost 10 bases and J lost 6, with 19 bases in between. CDR3 in amino acids: CATAVVIGSNEQFF. In DNA, the CDR3 is TGTGCCACCGCGGTCGTGATCGGCTCCAATGAGCAGTTCTTC.

CDR3 DNA sequence: TGTGCCAGCAGCTTACCGGGACTAGGGAACACCGGGGAGCTGTTTTTT. This sequence encodes CASSLPGLGNTGELFF. The chain is built from TRBV5-8 and TRBJ2-2, with 8 nucleotides matching TRBD2. V shed 2 bases and J 1 base; nucleotides not matched to a gene: 4. The CDR3 is 16 residues long. Germline CDR1 reads SGHTS; CDR2 reads YDEGEE.